This T cell receptor beta chain was sequenced during a study of cytomegalovirus exposure and HLA in healthy donors. Whole-study context: Inside one of the first data releases sat 75 million to 100 million unique TCRs taken from HLA-typed donors.

Germline V gives CDR1 SGHTA, CDR2 FQGNSA. The V gene lost 5 bases and the J gene lost 5 bases, with 15 bases spanning the gap. The CDR3 totals 15 residues. General study results and limits: Reportedly, fewer N-insertions than the approximately 600-donor mean appeared in an Asian-associated ancestry cluster in a later analysis. Among immune exposure information, only CMV serostatus was available. Later analysis associated a missense DCLRE1C variant with TCR beta V- and J-gene trimming.

Use of 60 Vbeta and 13 Jbeta primers characterized the PCR. Here immunoSEQ multiplex PCR was the method, and the copy in TCRdb shows in-frame clones only, minus some. The sample shows 100,000 or so clones, 12% to 15% of them seen only once. This clone was counted between two and nine times. Its specificity is not known. Sequenced input: PBMCs. The V gene is TRBV7-2, the J gene TRBJ1-4; D might be TRBD1 (5 bases). The receptor comes from a female donor in good health and CMV-seronegative. CDR3 in amino acids: CASSTTGGANEKLFF. The CDR3 DNA reads as TGTGCCAGCAGCACCACCGGGGGTGCAAATGAAAAACTGTTTTTT.